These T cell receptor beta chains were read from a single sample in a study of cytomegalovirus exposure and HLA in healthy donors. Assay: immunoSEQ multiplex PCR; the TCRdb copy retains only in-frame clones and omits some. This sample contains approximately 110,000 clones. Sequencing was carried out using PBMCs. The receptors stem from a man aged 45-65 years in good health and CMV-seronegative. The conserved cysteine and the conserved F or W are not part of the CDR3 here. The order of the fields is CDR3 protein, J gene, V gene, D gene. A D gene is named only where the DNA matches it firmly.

SVGGRGRYTEAF TRBJ1-1 TRBV29-1 TRBD1
ASSQERGTGNQPQH TRBJ1-5 TRBV4-1 TRBD1
ASSESGSSVLSYGYT TRBJ1-2 TRBV2 NA
ASSLSGGPSHYGYT TRBJ1-2 TRBV27 TRBD1
ASSANYAGQF TRBJ2-1 TRBV2 NA
ASSPRDSGTEQY TRBJ2-5 TRBV18 TRBD1
ASSQDIGLLSEQF TRBJ2-1 TRBV4-2 NA
ASRRTEHGYT TRBJ1-2 TRBV6-6 NA
ASWRDSIMNTEAF TRBJ1-1 TRBV18 TRBD1
ASSDKTGYGYT TRBJ1-2 TRBV11-3 NA
ASSLVGSGGGTQY TRBJ2-3 TRBV27 TRBD2
ASSRTSGSYEQY TRBJ2-7 TRBV6-6 TRBD2
ASSLTADTEAF TRBJ1-1 TRBV5-1 NA
ASSLDRGEAF TRBJ1-1 TRBV11-3 NA
ASSFPQGSYTGELF TRBJ2-2 TRBV7-2 NA
ASKGGNRDEQY TRBJ2-7 TRBV6-5 TRBD2
ASGLRLAVPNEQF TRBJ2-1 TRBV12-5 TRBD2
ASSFLGGWGF TRBJ2-1 TRBV5-6 TRBD1
AWSVSGSEQY TRBJ2-7 TRBV30 NA
ASSLGALVVDTQY TRBJ2-3 TRBV5-1 NA
ASSITRGLGGYT TRBJ1-2 TRBV13 TRBD1
ATSRDNRDAGGEAF TRBJ1-1 TRBV15 NA
ATRGGQGDNQPQH TRBJ1-5 TRBV6-5 NA
ASSFSGTSGGRQY TRBJ2-7 TRBV7-2 TRBD2
ASRRTTYTDTQY TRBJ2-3 TRBV9 NA
ASRNILAYNYNEQF TRBJ2-1 TRBV19 NA
ASSLVGGFSYEQY TRBJ2-7 TRBV7-2 NA
AWSQGGEQY TRBJ2-5 TRBV30 NA
ASSTRTGLLNTGELF TRBJ2-2 TRBV7-2 TRBD1
ASGQGTQPQH TRBJ1-5 TRBV19 TRBD1
AIGGGNSGPQH TRBJ1-5 TRBV10-3 NA
ASSRGGRSGTEAF TRBJ1-1 TRBV19 NA
ASSLGTSGEGTQY TRBJ2-3 TRBV5-1 TRBD2
ASSLAGTPPVY TRBJ2-7 TRBV5-1 NA
ASSTGAGGRKTQY TRBJ2-5 TRBV7-6 TRBD1
ASSLGFGQGDGYT TRBJ1-2 TRBV28 TRBD1
ATSRAPNQPQH TRBJ1-5 TRBV15 NA
ASSLWERDSSYEQY TRBJ2-7 TRBV5-6 TRBD1
ASSQDFQGANSPLH TRBJ1-6 TRBV4-3 TRBD1
ASTLQGGGNQPQH TRBJ1-5 TRBV7-8 TRBD1
AISEFPGQGTNTEAF TRBJ1-1 TRBV10-3 TRBD1
ASSLAGDSSPLH TRBJ1-6 TRBV7-2 TRBD1
ASSLGTGPAGELF TRBJ2-2 TRBV5-1 TRBD1
ASSSSQGTQYNSPLH TRBJ1-6 TRBV9 NA
ASSSVRGYGYT TRBJ1-2 TRBV19 NA
ASRPGQVSGNTIY TRBJ1-3 TRBV19 TRBD1
ASSATLHYGYT TRBJ1-2 TRBV19 NA
ASSPGGYEQY TRBJ2-7 TRBV4-1 TRBD1
ASSEGWQPQH TRBJ1-5 TRBV2 NA
ATYRDNQPQH TRBJ1-5 TRBV6-6 NA
ASSGTSGGSYEQY TRBJ2-7 TRBV7-2 TRBD2